The 17 T cell receptor beta chains reported below all come from one sample, sequenced in a study of blood T cell repertoires in COVID-19 (dated by TCRdb to the early 2020s). Library preparation employed the immunoSEQ multiplex PCR assay. Sourced from immuneACCESS, this table was stored by TCRdb with only in-frame sequences that have V and J called. A share of the clones is absent; for the studies checked, an unresolved V gene accounts for under half, and the remainder has no known explanation. For this sample the table gives about 440,000 clones, of which less than 95% were detected only once. The ten most abundant clones make up 0.6% of the sample. Sequenced sample: PBMCs or T cells enriched from blood (not recorded which). All receptors derive from a man aged 18-30 years who had recovered from COVID-19.

V gene TRBV9 combines with J gene TRBJ2-1; D is perhaps TRBD2 (5 bases). V shed 4 bases and J shed 6 bases, with 14 bases lying between them. The CDR3 is 14 residues long. The V gene's germline CDR1 is SGDLS and CDR2 YYNGEE. The CDR3 DNA is TGTGCCAGCAGCCCGCGGGCGGACCTCAATGAGCAGTTCTTC. It yields the protein CASSPRADLNEQFF.

This clone was seen just once. This chain joins TRBV15 and TRBJ1-4; 9 nucleotides match TRBD1. Germline V gene sequence: CDR1 LNHNV, CDR2 YYDKDF (reference sequence). The CDR3 consists of 17 residues. V lost 6 bases, J lost 0 bases, and 8 bases stayed unmatched. CDR3 coding DNA: TGTGCCACCAGGGGAGACAGGGGGGCGGCAACTAATGAAAAACTGTTTTTT. Its protein is CATRGDRGAATNEKLFF.

The chain combines TRBV12-3 or TRBV12-4 with TRBJ2-7; 8 bases match TRBD2. V shed 6 bases, J shed 6 bases, and the junction held 4 bases outside the gene matches. The CDR3 contains 12 residues. This CDR3 reads CASSRGGGEQYF. The DNA of the CDR3 is TGTGCCAGCAGCCGGGGGGGCGGCGAGCAGTACTTC.

The chain recombines TRBV7-2 with TRBJ2-2; 8 nucleotides match TRBD1. V lost 3 bases to trimming and J lost 0 bases; unmatched junction nucleotides: 0. This CDR3 has 15 amino acids. Germline CDR1 reads SGHTA; CDR2 reads FQGNSA. The CDR3 sequence: CASSFRGPNTGELFF. DNA of the CDR3: TGTGCCAGCAGCTTCAGGGGGCCGAACACCGGGGAGCTGTTTTTT.

V usage is TRBV12-5 and J usage is TRBJ2-7; D unresolved. V lost 4 bases, J lost 0 bases, and 4 bases lay in between. Germline V lookup: CDR1 LGHNT, CDR2 FRNRAP. The CDR3 totals 12 residues. This chain's CDR3 is CASGSSSYEQYF. CDR3 DNA sequence: TGTGCTAGTGGTTCGAGCTCCTACGAGCAGTACTTC.

The rearrangement joins TRBV28 to TRBJ2-7, with a possible D match to TRBD2 (5 bases). V dropped 6 bases and J dropped 5 bases, with 17 bases sitting between them. Germline V lookup: CDR1 MDHEN, CDR2 SYDVKM. This CDR3 is 14 amino acids long. The CDR3 DNA reads TGTGCCAGCAGGCTAGACGGACTTGTGGACGAGCAGTACTTC. Protein sequence: CASRLDGLVDEQYF. Full variable domain (remainder filled in from reference TRBV28 and TRBJ2-7): DVKVTQSSRYLVKRTGEKVFLECVQDMDHENMFWYRQDPGLGLRLIYFSYDVKMKEKGDIPEGYSVSREKKERFSLILESASTNQTSMYLCASRLDGLVDEQYFGPGTRLTVT.

Details on this clone: The identical CDR3 is also encoded by other nucleotide sequences in the sample. The V call is TRBV29-1, the J call TRBJ2-5, with 13 bases fitting TRBD2. CDR3 length: 12 amino acids. V lost 6 bases and J lost 5; bases outside the gene matches: 0. Germline CDR1 reads SQVTM; CDR2 reads ANQGSEA. Here the CDR3 reads CSVLAGGETQYF. The CDR3 bases are TGCAGCGTACTAGCGGGAGGGGAGACCCAGTACTTC.

The rearrangement uses TRBV3-1 (or the pseudogene TRBV3-2) and TRBJ1-5; 7 bases line up with TRBD1. With 4 bases clipped from V and 7 bases from J, the junction kept 7 bases outside the gene matches. Germline loops: CDR1 LGHDT, CDR2 YNNKEL (reference sequence). This CDR3 spans 14 amino acids. CDR3 residues: CASSPMTGSQPQHF. DNA of the CDR3: TGTGCCAGCAGCCCGATGACAGGGAGCCAGCCCCAGCATTTT.

The rearrangement joins TRBV6-5 to TRBJ1-5; D unclear. Germline lookup yields CDR1 MNHEY and CDR2 SVGAGI. V lost 6 bases, J lost 0 bases, and 12 bases lay in between. The CDR3 spans 15 residues. CDR3 DNA: TGTGCCAGCAGGAGCAGGCGAGATAGCAATCAGCCCCAGCATTTT. It specifies CASRSRRDSNQPQHF.

The rearrangement uses TRBV28 and TRBJ2-7, with D maybe TRBD1 (5 bases). V was trimmed by 3 bases and J by 4 bases, leaving 10 bases between them. This CDR3 spans 13 amino acids. Germline values: CDR1 MDHEN, CDR2 SYDVKM. In DNA, the CDR3 is TGTGCCAGCAGTTTCCTCAGGGTATACGAGCAGTACTTC. It specifies CASSFLRVYEQYF.

The rearrangement links TRBV3-1 (or the pseudogene TRBV3-2) to TRBJ1-2, with D perhaps matching TRBD1 (6 bases). The germline CDR1 and CDR2 sequences are LGHDT and YNNKEL (reference sequence). V was cut by 2 bases and J by 1 base, with 14 bases left in between. There are 16 residues in the CDR3. The CDR3 nucleotides read TGTGCCAGCAGCCAAACCGGGACACCCAGTAACTATGGCTACACCTTC. Protein: CASSQTGTPSNYGYTF.

The chain recombines TRBV30 with TRBJ2-3, with a weak D call TRBD1 (6 bases). Trimming left V 4 bases short and J 6 bases short, with 14 bases between. From germline, CDR1 is GTSNPN and CDR2 SVGIG (reference sequence). The CDR3 sequence is 13 residues long. CDR3 region: CAWTEIRGDTQYF. CDR3 nucleotide sequence: TGTGCCTGGACGGAAATCAGGGGCGATACGCAGTATTTT.

The chain is built from TRBV18 and TRBJ2-7; D not certain. With 6 bases removed from V and 1 base from J, the gap between germline ends came to 13 bases. This CDR3 region has 14 residues. Germline lookup yields CDR1 KGHSH and CDR2 LQKENI. The CDR3 reads CASSPSTQSYEQYF. The CDR3 DNA follows: TGTGCCAGCTCCCCATCGACACAATCCTACGAGCAGTACTTC. The full variable domain, with the rest looked up from reference TRBV18 and TRBJ2-7, is NAGVMQNPRHLVRRRGQEARLRCSPMKGHSHVYWYRQLPEEGLKFMVYLQKENIIDESGMPKERFSAEFPKEGPSILRIQQVVRGDSAAYFCASSPSTQSYEQYFGPGTRLTVT.

This chain uses TRBV27 with TRBJ1-6, with unresolved D. CDR1 MNHEY and CDR2 SMNVEV come from the germline V gene (reference sequence). V dropped 5 bases and J dropped 6 bases, with 11 bases sitting between them. This CDR3 comprises 14 residues. CDR3 residues: CASSVPQVNSPLHF. CDR3 DNA: TGTGCCAGCAGTGTACCTCAGGTTAATTCACCCCTCCACTTT.

Concerning this clone: Other DNA sequences in this specimen translate into the identical CDR3. The chain has TRBV5-1 and TRBJ2-7; a possible D gene is TRBD1 (5 bases). The CDR3 covers 13 residues. Per germline, CDR1 SGHRS and CDR2 YFSETQ. V dropped 0 bases and J dropped 4 bases, with 8 bases sitting between them. For the CDR3, the DNA is TGCGCCAGCAGCTTGGGACAGTCGTACGAGCAGTACTTC. Its protein product is CASSLGQSYEQYF.

V gene TRBV6-2 or TRBV6-3 combines with J gene TRBJ1-2; D may be TRBD1 (6 bases). This CDR3 contains 16 residues. Trimming stripped 5 bases from V and 5 bases from J, with 21 bases between. Germline-derived CDR1 and CDR2 are MNHEY and SVGEGT. CDR3 sequence: CASSPPGTLKIYGYTF. The CDR3 DNA is TGTGCCAGCAGTCCACCAGGGACACTAAAAATTTATGGCTACACCTTC.

The chain couples TRBV23-1 to TRBJ2-7; D remains ambiguous. TRBV23-1 is designated an ORF whose function remains uncertain. The V and J ends lost 0 bases and 3 bases respectively, with 18 bases between them. This CDR3 has 17 residues. The CDR3 DNA is TGCGCCAGCAGTCAATCCGTGTTCCCAGGTCCCGGCTACGAGCAGTACTTC. As protein: CASSQSVFPGPGYEQYF.